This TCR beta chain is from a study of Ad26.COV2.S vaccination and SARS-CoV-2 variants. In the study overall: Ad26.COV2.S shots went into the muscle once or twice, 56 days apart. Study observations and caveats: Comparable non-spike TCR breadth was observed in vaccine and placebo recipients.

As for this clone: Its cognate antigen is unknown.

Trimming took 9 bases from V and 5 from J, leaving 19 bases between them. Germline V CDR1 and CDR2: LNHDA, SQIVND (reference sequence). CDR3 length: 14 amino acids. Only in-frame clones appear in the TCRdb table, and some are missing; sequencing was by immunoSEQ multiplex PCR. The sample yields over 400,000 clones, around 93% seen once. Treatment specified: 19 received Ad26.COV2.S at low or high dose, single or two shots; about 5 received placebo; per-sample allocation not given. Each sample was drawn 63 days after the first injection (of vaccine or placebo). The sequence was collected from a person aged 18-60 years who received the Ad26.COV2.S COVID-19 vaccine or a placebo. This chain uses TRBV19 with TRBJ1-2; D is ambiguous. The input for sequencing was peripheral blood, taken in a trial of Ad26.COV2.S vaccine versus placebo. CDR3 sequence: CASLSSARSYGYTF. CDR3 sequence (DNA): TGTGCCAGCCTCAGTTCCGCCAGGAGTTATGGCTACACCTTC.